Listed below are T cell receptor beta chains from one sample, sequenced in a study of blood T cell repertoires in COVID-19. Here immunoSEQ multiplex PCR was the method, and the copy in TCRdb shows in-frame clones only, minus some. The data show about 64,000 clones, with about nine tenths seen just once and about 3.5% held by the top ten. The sample consisted of peripheral blood. The origin of the receptors is a man aged 50 to 59 with active COVID-19. Both conserved end residues are part of each CDR3. The order of the fields is clone size, D gene, V gene, J gene, CDR3 protein, CDR3 DNA. A D gene is named only where the DNA matches it firmly. Rows give clone size only sometimes, using once, few, many, or a class for an expanded clone.

>-|-|TRBV5-1|TRBJ2-7
CASSYPGVRDEQYF
TGCGCCAGCAGCTACCCGGGGGTGAGGGACGAGCAGTACTTC
>-|TRBD1|TRBV28|TRBJ1-2
CASTSSIGTGANYGYTF
TGTGCCAGCACCTCCTCAATCGGGACAGGGGCTAACTATGGCTACACCTTC
>-|TRBD2|TRBV4-3|TRBJ2-7
CASSQDFGGAGTYEQYF
TGCGCCAGCAGCCAAGATTTCGGGGGGGCGGGGACCTACGAGCAGTACTTC
>-|TRBD2|TRBV6-4|TRBJ2-1
CASSDSTSGEYNEQFF
TGTGCCAGCAGTGACTCAACTAGCGGGGAATACAATGAGCAGTTCTTC
>-|-|TRBV7-3|TRBJ2-5
CASSQVPGHLGTQYF
TGTGCCAGCAGCCAAGTCCCGGGACACCTCGGGACCCAGTACTTC
>-|-|TRBV7-2|TRBJ1-6
CASSPVGGTGNSPLHF
TGTGCCAGCAGCCCGGTCGGGGGTACGGGAAATTCACCCCTCCACTTT
>-|-|TRBV7-8|TRBJ2-5
CASSERTQGQETQYF
TGTGCCAGCAGCGAGAGGACCCAGGGCCAAGAGACCCAGTACTTC
>-|-|TRBV2|TRBJ1-1
CASGGEEAFF
TGTGCCAGCGGGGGGGAGGAAGCTTTCTTT
>-|TRBD2|TRBV11-2|TRBJ2-7
CASLGGRAYEQYF
TGTGCCAGCCTTGGTGGGAGGGCCTACGAGCAGTACTTC
>-|-|TRBV2|TRBJ2-3
CASGRAVNTDTQYF
TGTGCCAGCGGGCGGGCCGTCAACACAGATACGCAGTATTTT
>once|-|TRBV12-2|TRBJ2-7
CASRSGGSYEQYF
TGTGCAAGTCGCTCGGGAGGCTCCTACGAGCAGTACTTC
>once|TRBD1|TRBV24-1|TRBJ1-1
CATSDWRGRESSFF
TGTGCCACCAGTGATTGGAGGGGGCGCGAATCCTCTTTCTTT
>-|TRBD1|TRBV12-3/TRBV12-4|TRBJ1-2
CASMGRGWSGYTF
TGTGCCAGCATGGGCAGGGGGTGGAGTGGCTACACCTTC
>-|TRBD2|TRBV5-1|TRBJ2-3
CASSILGGGTDTQYF
TGCGCCAGCAGCATCCTGGGGGGGGGCACAGATACGCAGTATTTT
>-|-|TRBV3-1/TRBV3-2|TRBJ2-7
CASSYTGTGEQYF
TGTGCCAGCAGCTACACCGGGACTGGCGAGCAGTACTTC
>-|TRBD1|TRBV5-8|TRBJ1-1
CASSFRPQYLTGRLYEAFF
TGTGCCAGCAGCTTTCGCCCCCAATACCTGACAGGGCGTCTTTACGAAGCTTTCTTT
>-|-|TRBV6-2/TRBV6-3|TRBJ2-7
CASSYPPRSYEQYF
TGTGCCAGCAGTTACCCTCCCCGGTCCTACGAGCAGTACTTC
>-|TRBD2|TRBV10-3|TRBJ2-5
CAIMAGGEGETQYF
TGTGCCATCATGGCAGGAGGGGAGGGAGAGACCCAGTACTTC